The 21 T cell receptor beta chains below all came from one sample that was sequenced in a study of shared clonotypes between healthy human individuals. Positive CCR7 selection of CD45RO-negative cells yielded the naive CD8 cells, and terminally differentiated effector memory CD45RA+ cells were excluded. Sequencing was performed with immunoSEQ multiplex PCR; in TCRdb, only in-frame clones are kept and a portion is missing. The sample yields some 1,900,000 clones, about 95% seen once. Sequencing was done on a sample of naive CD8+ T cells sorted from blood. All receptors come from a man between 18 and 35 years old in good health.

The chain recombines TRBV4-1 with TRBJ1-1; D is unresolved. The germline V gene encodes CDR1 MGHRA and CDR2 YSYEKL. The V end was cut by 5 bases, the J end by 7 bases, with 11 bases between. The CDR3 runs to 12 residues. The CDR3 sequence: CASSVVGNEAFF. The CDR3 DNA reads TGCGCCAGCAGCGTAGTTGGGAATGAAGCTTTCTTT.

The rearrangement uses TRBV13 and TRBJ2-3; TRBD2 matches 12 bases. Germline CDR1 is PRHDT and CDR2 is FYEKMQ (reference sequence). Trimming removed 5 bases from V and 6 bases from J; junction bases left unmatched: 6. The CDR3 is 15 residues long. The CDR3 is CASSDTSGRPDTQYF. CDR3 DNA sequence: TGTGCCAGCAGCGACACTAGCGGGAGGCCCGATACGCAGTATTTT.

The rearrangement joins TRBV4-1 to TRBJ1-1, with a tentative D call TRBD1 (5 bases). The CDR3 runs to 16 residues. CDR1 and CDR2 from the germline V gene are MGHRA and YSYEKL. V was clipped by 0 bases and J by 4 bases, with 15 bases between them. CDR3 loop: CASSQDGGGRSTEAFF. DNA of the CDR3: TGCGCCAGCAGCCAAGATGGGGGGGGAAGAAGCACTGAAGCTTTCTTT.

This clone was recorded once. V is TRBV7-9 and J is TRBJ2-2; unclear D gene. With 4 bases removed from V and 0 bases from J, the gap between germline ends came to 12 bases. Germline assignment: CDR1 SEHNR and CDR2 FQNEAQ (reference sequence). This CDR3 has 16 residues. DNA of the CDR3: TGTGCCAGCAGCTCTGACACTTACGCGAACACCGGGGAGCTGTTTTTT. Translation: CASSSDTYANTGELFF.

This clone was recorded only once. The J gene is TRBJ2-2, the V gene TRBV28, with D possibly matching TRBD1 (6 bases). Trimming stripped 11 bases from V and 7 bases from J, with 17 bases between. This CDR3 is 13 amino acids long. The germline V gene encodes CDR1 MDHEN and CDR2 SYDVKM. The CDR3 DNA is TGTGCCGGCTCAGGGGAACTTGGCGGGGAGCTGTTTTTT. It specifies CAGSGELGGELFF.

The chain carries TRBV6-1 and TRBJ2-1; tentative D call: TRBD2 (5 bases). The V gene lost 6 bases and the J gene lost 5 bases, with 17 bases spanning the gap. Germline V gives CDR1 MNHNS, CDR2 SASEGT. This CDR3 region has 15 residues. The CDR3 spells CASSLLEWEHNEQFF. In DNA, the CDR3 is TGTGCCAGCAGCCTCCTGGAGTGGGAGCACAATGAGCAGTTCTTC.

On this clone itself: The same CDR3 can be traced to other DNA sequences in this sample. The chain couples TRBV6-5 to TRBJ1-3; D is uncertain. The CDR3 is 13 amino acids. The germline V and J ends were trimmed by 0 bases and 4 bases, with 4 bases remaining between them. Germline V gives CDR1 MNHEY, CDR2 SVGAGI. The chain's CDR3 is CASSYSEGNTIYF. CDR3 nucleotide sequence: TGTGCCAGCAGTTACTCGGAGGGAAACACCATATATTTT.

The chain employs TRBV5-1 and TRBJ1-2, with D hard to call. V gave up 2 bases and J gave up 2 bases, with 22 bases separating them. The length of the CDR3 is 18 residues. CDR1 and CDR2 from the germline V gene are SGHRS and YFSETQ. CDR3 DNA sequence: TGCGCCAGCAGCTTTGATAGCCAGAATCACCCCCGAAACTATGGCTACACCTTC. Translated: CASSFDSQNHPRNYGYTF.

This clone is a singleton in its sample. The chain links TRBV11-1 to TRBJ2-1; D ambiguous. Germline values: CDR1 SGHAT, CDR2 FQDESV (reference sequence). V lost 2 bases and J lost 7, with 12 bases in between. CDR3 length equals 14 residues. CDR3 loop: CASSLNSEWNEQFF. The CDR3 nucleotides are TGTGCCAGCAGCTTAAACAGCGAATGGAATGAGCAGTTCTTC.

The chain has TRBV7-8 and TRBJ2-3; D is undetermined. CDR1 SGHVS and CDR2 FQNEAQ come from the germline V gene. Trimming cost V 5 bases and J 4 bases, with 10 bases left between them. There are 13 residues in the CDR3. The CDR3 DNA is TGTGCCAGCAGCCTAAGTTCCCCAGATACGCAGTATTTT. Its protein is CASSLSSPDTQYF.

The genes are TRBV10-1 and TRBJ2-7, with 9 nucleotides matching TRBD1. This CDR3 spans 15 amino acids. V shed 5 bases and J 5 bases; nucleotides not matched to a gene: 10. Germline CDR1 WNHNN, CDR2 SYGVQD (reference sequence). The CDR3 spells CASSPEGQGLHEQYF. The CDR3 nucleotides read TGCGCCAGCAGTCCTGAGGGACAGGGTCTCCACGAGCAGTACTTC.

On this clone: Other nucleotide sequences in the sample specify the same CDR3. The chain couples TRBV7-3 to TRBJ1-1; D not resolved. V lost 5 bases, J lost 1 base, and 8 bases lay in between. The CDR3 has 13 amino acids. Germline loops: CDR1 SGHTA, CDR2 FQGTGA. The CDR3 coding sequence is TGTGCCAGCAGCCAAACGGGGAACACTGAAGCTTTCTTT. This translates into CASSQTGNTEAFF.

This clone was found once. This chain connects TRBV9 to TRBJ1-6; maybe TRBD1 (5 bases). The CDR3 runs 15 residues. Trimming took off 0 bases at V and 3 bases at J, with 7 bases between the two ends. The germline V gene has CDR1 SGDLS and CDR2 YYNGEE. This chain's CDR3 is CASSVGRVYNSPLHF. The CDR3 nucleotides are TGTGCCAGCAGCGTAGGCAGGGTCTATAATTCACCCCTCCACTTT.

About this clone: The sample has other DNA sequences that encode this CDR3 too. J is TRBJ1-1 and V is TRBV27; D is unclear. This CDR3 has 13 residues. V was pared by 3 bases and J by 5 bases, with 10 bases between. In germline, CDR1 is MNHEY, CDR2 SMNVEV (reference sequence). The CDR3 loop is CASSFLGGTEAFF. CDR3 nucleotide sequence: TGTGCCAGCAGTTTCCTCGGAGGGACTGAAGCTTTCTTT.

The CDR3 reads CASEPGQGYGYTF. CDR3 bases: TGTGCCAGTGAGCCGGGACAGGGTTATGGCTACACCTTC. The chain carries TRBV6-6 and TRBJ1-2; 9 nucleotides align to TRBD1. V lost 9 bases and J lost 5; bases outside the gene matches: 7. Germline V gene lookup returns CDR1 MNHNY and CDR2 SVGAGI (reference sequence). This CDR3 has 13 amino acids.

The gene calls are TRBV5-8 and TRBJ1-6; D not certain. This CDR3 spans 15 amino acids. V dropped 5 bases and J dropped 7 bases, with 16 bases sitting between them. Looked up from germline, CDR1 is SGHTS and CDR2 is YDEGEE. The CDR3 protein is CASSSGGGRNSPLHF. The CDR3 region has the DNA TGTGCCAGCAGTTCAGGAGGTGGTCGGAATTCACCCCTCCACTTT. Full variable domain (remainder filled in from reference TRBV5-8 and TRBJ1-6): EAGVTQSPTHLIKTRGQQATLRCSPISGHTSVYWYQQALGLGLQFLLWYDEGEERNRGNFPPRFSGRQFPNYSSELNVNALELEDSALYLCASSSGGGRNSPLHFGNGTRLTVT.

Remarks on this clone: In the same sample, other DNA sequences code for this CDR3. The chain couples TRBV4-1 to TRBJ2-1; 11 bases line up with TRBD2. This CDR3 spans 16 amino acids. The germline V gene has CDR1 MGHRA and CDR2 YSYEKL. The V and J ends lost 1 base and 4 bases, in that order; junction bases with no gene match: 3. The CDR3 region is CASSQVGTSGYNEQFF. DNA for the CDR3: TGCGCCAGCAGCCAAGTTGGGACTAGCGGTTACAATGAGCAGTTCTTC.

This chain connects TRBV9 to TRBJ1-5; TRBD1 agrees at 8 bases. The V segment lost 0 bases and the J segment 3 bases; nucleotides outside the gene matches: 2. The CDR3 loop spans 15 amino acids. CDR1 is SGDLS, CDR2 YYNGEE, per germline. The CDR3 bases are TGTGCCAGCAGCGTAGGGACAGGGATCAATCAGCCCCAGCATTTT. It codes for CASSVGTGINQPQHF.

This rearrangement joins TRBV4-2 to TRBJ2-3, with D perhaps matching TRBD1 (6 bases). V was pared by 1 base and J by 6 bases, with 14 bases between. This CDR3 comprises 15 residues. The germline CDR1 and CDR2 sequences are LGHNA and YNFKEQ. In DNA form, the CDR3 reads TGTGCCAGCAGCCAAGTAGTTCTTACAGGGGATACGCAGTATTTT. Translating it yields CASSQVVLTGDTQYF.

This clone has a single count. This chain joins TRBV27 and TRBJ2-2; D is unclear. The V gene lost 6 bases and the J gene lost 0 bases, with 8 bases spanning the gap. The CDR3 sequence is 14 residues long. From germline, CDR1 is MNHEY and CDR2 SMNVEV (reference sequence). CDR3 amino acids: CASSSLSNTGELFF. The CDR3 bases are TGTGCCAGCAGCTCATTATCGAACACCGGGGAGCTGTTTTTT.

The V call is TRBV5-8, the J call TRBJ2-7, with TRBD1 matching 9 bases. The CDR3 is 15 residues long. V trimming: 4 bases; J trimming: 4 bases; junction bases outside the gene matches: 9. Germline V gives CDR1 SGHTS, CDR2 YDEGEE. Here the CDR3 reads CASSGGQGISYEQYF. In DNA form, the CDR3 reads TGTGCCAGCAGCGGGGGACAGGGAATCTCTTACGAGCAGTACTTC.